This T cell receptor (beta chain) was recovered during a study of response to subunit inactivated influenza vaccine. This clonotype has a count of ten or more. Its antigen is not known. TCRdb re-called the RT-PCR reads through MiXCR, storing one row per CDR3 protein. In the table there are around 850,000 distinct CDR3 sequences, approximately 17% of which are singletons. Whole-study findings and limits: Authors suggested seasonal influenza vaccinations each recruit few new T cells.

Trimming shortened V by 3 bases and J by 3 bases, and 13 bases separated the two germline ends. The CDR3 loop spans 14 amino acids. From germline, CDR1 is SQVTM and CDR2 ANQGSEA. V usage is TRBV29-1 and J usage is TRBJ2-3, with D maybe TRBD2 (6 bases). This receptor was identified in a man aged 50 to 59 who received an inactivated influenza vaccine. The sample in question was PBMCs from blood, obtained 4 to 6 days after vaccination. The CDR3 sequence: CSVESPGRTDTQYF. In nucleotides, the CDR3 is TGCAGCGTTGAGTCTCCCGGGAGAACAGATACGCAGTATTTT.